The source of this T cell receptor (beta chain) is a study of shared clonotypes between healthy human individuals (dated by TCRdb to 2020 to 2021). Regarding the study in general: A couple of women and three men aged 18 to 49 years were included in the cohort. Per donor, three plates each were used for CD4 naive and CD4 memory, two for CD8 naive, and one for CD8 memory. To estimate repertoire size and how much clonotypes are shared between individuals, the study performed deep sequencing of blood TCR repertoires from 4 to 6 healthy adults. To increase sequencing depth and limit assay-specific biases, different laboratories used diverse techniques to prepare libraries and sequence TCR repertoires. Per donor, leukapheresis produced somewhere between about 0.8 and 9 billion PBMCs. The investigation overall reported the following: Estimated clonotype richness was generally larger for naive than for memory subsets. When a handful of donors were compared, the shared fraction of clonotypes was around 5% for naive CD4, over 3% for naive CD8, 2.3% for memory CD4, and approximately 0.4% for memory CD8. Pairwise subsampling indicated that sequencing depth was expected to affect the degree of clonotype sharing among donors. Incomplete sequencing was indicated by rarefaction of sorted-subset datasets, despite the large sequencing depth. Compared with non-shared clonotypes, the clonotypes found in all four sorted-subset donors had higher generation probabilities. Because the study included only a small number of donors, the genetic and exposure-history diversity represented was limited. Sampling was limited to blood, and TCR repertoires in tissue likely differ from TCR repertoires in blood.

This clone showed up just once. The antigen this receptor binds is unknown. Base qualities were left out, and no much larger clone turns up one base away. Donors were healthy HIV-negative adults with no recently reported acute infections or vaccinations. Every donor was a Caucasian adult residing in Nashville, Tennessee, USA. Magnetic negative selection was used to enrich CD4+ T cells, after which naive cells were positively selected on CD45RA and the negative fraction became the memory subset. Blood was obtained by leukapheresis, after which PBMCs were separated by Ficoll-Histopaque density gradient centrifugation and cryopreserved in liquid nitrogen vapor phase. Purity and quantity of every magnetically sorted T cell population were checked by analytical flow cytometry. Each sorted fraction had its genomic DNA isolated and then quantified by UV absorbance on a Nanodrop 2000c. TCR CDR3 regions were amplified from genomic DNA by multiplex PCR using the deep immunoSEQ assay. Extracted genomic DNA from each cell subset was distributed evenly across all wells of several immunoSEQ 96-well plates, and each plate was treated as a replicate. Each replicate PCR for sorted subsets received around 200 ng genomic DNA, equal to some 32,000 T cell genomes. The purified libraries were quantified using a Qubit 3.0 fluorometer, sized with a Bioanalyzer 2100, and then quantified again using the KAPA Library Quantification kit. Every immunoSEQ 96-well plate was sequenced on a dedicated single-read 150-cycle Illumina NextSeq 550 flow cell. In the authors' own workflow: Because the immunoSEQ output held only junctional sequences and lacked quality scores, the filtering could not match the filtering applied to full-length reads. Sequences were annotated with PyIR, a Python wrapper for IgBLAST v1.9, using IMGT germline references to assign V/J genes and CDR3. Any read was removed if the V/J assignment was weak (E-value above 1e-6), the CDR3 was missing, or the read contained stop codons, out-of-frame junctions, or ambiguous translated residues. V3J clonotypes were defined as sequences sharing the same inferred V gene, J gene, and CDR3 amino acid sequence. The percentage overlap between two repertoires was calculated by dividing the number of shared unique clonotypes by the size of the smaller repertoire. RTK rarefaction, the Chao1 estimator, and Recon v2.1 estimates of unobserved clonotypes were used to assess repertoire richness. For all TCRbeta clonotypes obtained by the gDNA method from several donors, generation probabilities were computed with OLGA. TCRdb limited this immuneACCESS table to in-frame rearrangements with V and J called. A share of clones is missing; checked studies link under half to unresolved V genes, and the rest is unexplained. Clone size and V and J calls were adopted from that table, with D and trimming inferred from the DNA. This sample comprises approximately 620,000 clones, 97% of them detected only once. The ten largest clones represent 0.057% of the sample.

Including the terminal cysteine and phenylalanine, the CDR3 comprises 17 residues. Solely the CDR3 DNA is kept, with 51 bases framed from the first base. Per the germline V gene, SGHRS is the CDR1 and YFSETQ is the CDR2. Here V drops 0 bases and J drops 7 bases, and the junction holds 11 bases not matched to any gene. Material: naive CD4+ T cells sorted from blood. The cell subset or site label for this specimen denotes: CD45RA+ positively selected. The sequence was obtained from a woman aged 30 to 39 in good health. The sequence links TRBV5-1 to TRBJ2-1; 9 bases in the middle match TRBD2. The DNA reads TGCGCCAGCAGCTTGGCGTCTGCGGCGGGAGGGTTTAATGAGCAGTTCTTC. Its translation is CASSLASAAGGFNEQFF.